A single sample is the source of the 15 T cell receptor beta chains below, sequenced in a study of cytomegalovirus exposure and HLA in healthy donors. The PCR used 60 Vbeta and 13 Jbeta primers. Sequenced by immunoSEQ multiplex PCR; TCRdb stores in-frame clones only, minus some. The sample has 75,000 to 90,000 clones; 85% are singletons. Sequencing used PBMCs. These receptors all come from a man aged 40-49 years in good health and CMV-seropositive.

The rearrangement joins TRBV15 to TRBJ2-5; 8 bases agree with TRBD2. Germline V gene data show CDR1 as LNHNV and CDR2 as YYDKDF (reference sequence). With V trimmed by 0 bases and J by 4 bases, 10 bases remained unmatched. The CDR3 length is 17 residues. The CDR3 nucleotides are TGTGCCACCAGCAGAGATCGGGAGCGCCGGGGGGGAGAGACCCAGTACTTC. Its translation: CATSRDRERRGGETQYF.

V is TRBV11-1 and J is TRBJ1-3; D is perhaps TRBD1 (6 bases). This CDR3 comprises 17 residues. Trimming shortened V by 0 bases and J by 4 bases, and 16 bases separated the two germline ends. Germline CDR1 SGHAT, CDR2 FQDESV (reference sequence). The CDR3 region is CASSLAPTGAGGNTIYF. In DNA form, the CDR3 reads TGTGCCAGCAGCTTAGCCCCGACAGGAGCCGGGGGAAACACCATATATTTT.

This chain joins TRBV28 and TRBJ2-1, with a weak D call TRBD2 (6 bases). Germline lookup yields CDR1 MDHEN and CDR2 SYDVKM. Trimming stripped 6 bases from V and 2 bases from J, with 17 bases between. The CDR3 runs to 16 residues. DNA of the CDR3: TGTGCCAGCAGCTTAGGCGGGAATCCGACCTACAATGAGCAGTTCTTC. It specifies CASSLGGNPTYNEQFF.

This chain uses TRBV5-4 with TRBJ1-4; TRBD1 is a possible D gene (6 bases). Trimming shortened V by 0 bases and J by 8 bases, and 14 bases separated the two germline ends. Germline V gene lookup returns CDR1 SGHNT and CDR2 YYREEE (reference sequence). The CDR3 spans 15 residues. The CDR3 DNA reads TGTGCCAGCAGCTTGGGAGCGGGGGGCGGCGAAAAACTGTTTTTT. Its translation: CASSLGAGGGEKLFF.

The rearrangement uses TRBV15 and TRBJ2-7; TRBD2 matches at 11 bases. The CDR3 loop spans 15 amino acids. Germline CDR1 reads LNHNV; CDR2 reads YYDKDF (reference sequence). V lost 5 bases, J lost 9 bases, and 12 bases stayed unmatched. In DNA form, the CDR3 reads TGTGCCACCAGCTTAGCGGGAGGGCCCGTCAACGGGCAGTACTTC. Protein sequence: CATSLAGGPVNGQYF.

This sequence joins TRBV5-8 and TRBJ1-4; no clear D gene. V lost 9 bases to trimming and J lost 2 bases, with 17 bases between them. CDR1 is SGHTS, CDR2 YDEGEE, per germline. This CDR3 contains 15 residues. CDR3 sequence (DNA): TGTGCCACCGGGAGTAGGGTTTTCACTAATGAAAAACTGTTTTTT. Its translation: CATGSRVFTNEKLFF.

V gene TRBV6-1 combines with J gene TRBJ2-1; D is possibly TRBD1 (6 bases). This CDR3 has 12 amino acids. CDR1 is MNHNS and CDR2 is SASEGT in the germline V gene. Trimming removed 4 bases from V and 12 bases from J, with 13 bases in between. In nucleotides, the CDR3 is TGTGCCAGCAGTGGGGACATACGAGGGCAGTTCTTC. Encoded protein: CASSGDIRGQFF.

This clone was detected a few times. J is TRBJ2-1 and V is TRBV6-6; 10 nucleotides align to TRBD2. Looked up from germline, CDR1 is MNHNY and CDR2 is SVGAGI (reference sequence). The CDR3 extends over 16 amino acids. Germline trimming cut 0 bases from V and 7 bases from J; bases unmatched to any gene: 6. Here the CDR3 DNA reads TGTGCCAGCAGTTACTCCCTAGCGGGAGTCCCAAATGAGCAGTTCTTC. The encoded protein is CASSYSLAGVPNEQFF.

Turning to this clone: One end of the junction fails to match germline, which may point to a read error. The CDR3 nucleotides read TGCAGCGGTTCGTCAGCGGGATCCACCGGGGGGCTGTTTTTT. Translation gives CSGSSAGSTGGLFF. This chain joins TRBV29-1 and TRBJ2-2; 7 bases match TRBD2. From germline, CDR1 is SQVTM and CDR2 ANQGSEA. The CDR3 consists of 14 residues.

V usage is TRBV15 and J usage is TRBJ1-5; D unresolved. The germline V gene has CDR1 LNHNV and CDR2 YYDKDF (reference sequence). Trimming pared 3 bases from V and 5 bases from J, leaving 5 bases between. The CDR3 length is 12 residues. The CDR3, as DNA: TGTGCCACCAGCAGGTCAGATCAGCCCCAGCATTTT. It encodes CATSRSDQPQHF.

As to this clone: The junction differs from germline at one of its ends, possibly a read error. The gene calls are TRBV7-9 and TRBJ1-4, with D possibly TRBD1 on 5 matching bases. The germline V gene has CDR1 SEHNR and CDR2 FQNEAQ (reference sequence). This CDR3 is 15 amino acids long. The CDR3 protein is CSSSFDRYNNEKLFF. CDR3 sequence (DNA): TGTTCCAGCAGCTTCGACAGATATAATAATGAAAAACTGTTTTTT.

This chain connects TRBV15 to TRBJ2-4; 12 nucleotides align to TRBD2. The V gene end was trimmed by 2 bases and the J gene end by 2 bases; junction bases not matched to a gene: 4. CDR3 size: 17 residues. The germline gives CDR1 LNHNV, CDR2 YYDKDF (reference sequence). The chain's CDR3 is CATSRLAGGPPKNIQYF. The DNA for the CDR3 is TGTGCCACCAGCAGACTAGCGGGGGGGCCTCCCAAAAACATTCAGTACTTC.

This clone was counted once. The junction departs from the called germline gene at one end, perhaps through a read error. The V and J genes are TRBV7-7 and TRBJ2-1; 8 nucleotides line up with TRBD2. The CDR3 loop spans 15 amino acids. Germline V CDR1 and CDR2: SSHAT, FNYEAQ (reference sequence). In DNA form, the CDR3 reads TGTGCTAGCAGCTTAGGGAGCGGGGGCGGCAATGAGCAGTTCTTC. This sequence encodes CASSLGSGGGNEQFF.

This clone appeared a few times. The CDR3: CATGASGWETQYF. CDR3 nucleotide sequence: TGTGCCACCGGGGCTAGCGGGTGGGAGACCCAGTACTTC. V usage is TRBV15 and J usage is TRBJ2-5, with 8 bases fitting TRBD2. Germline trimming cut 8 bases from V and 5 bases from J; bases unmatched to any gene: 7. CDR3 size: 13 residues. Germline V CDR1 and CDR2: LNHNV, YYDKDF (reference sequence). Supplemented by reference TRBV15 and TRBJ2-5, the full variable domain reads DAMVIQNPRYQVTQFGKPVTLSCSQTLNHNVMYWYQQKSSQAPKLLFHYYDKDFNNEADTPDNFQSRRPNTSFCFLDIRSPGLGDTAMYLCATGASGWETQYFGPGTRLLVL.

The chain recombines TRBV11-1 with TRBJ2-7; a weak D match, TRBD2 (5 bases). V shed 5 bases and J shed 0 bases, with 8 bases lying between them. The CDR3 is 13 residues long. The germline CDR1 and CDR2 sequences are SGHAT and FQDESV (reference sequence). CDR3 sequence (DNA): TGTGCCAGCAGCGCTACTAGCTCCTACGAGCAGTACTTC. Translation: CASSATSSYEQYF.